Sequencing of this TCR beta chain was carried out in a study of T cells in localized non-small cell lung cancer. Study observations and caveats: It was uninvolved adjacent lung that showed the highest T cell clonality, exceeding tumor. Longer overall survival was linked to higher blood T cell density.

Assay: immunoSEQ multiplex PCR; the TCRdb copy retains only in-frame clones and omits some. The sample has approximately 1,600 clones, about a third seen once. CDR3 length: 12 residues. V was clipped by 5 bases and J by 3 bases, with 5 bases between them. Germline CDR1 is MNHGY and CDR2 is SAAAGT. This clone was picked up a small number of times. No antigen is known for it. The starting material was normal lung tissue next to the tumor, obtained before any cancer treatment. This clonotype was obtained from a female donor older than 55 with stage II squamous cell lung carcinoma. The gene calls are TRBV6-8 and TRBJ1-5; D not resolved. CDR3 residues: CASSRDNQPQHF. The CDR3 DNA sequence: TGTGCCAGCAGTCGCGACAATCAGCCCCAGCATTTT.